This TCR beta chain was obtained from a study of shared clonotypes between healthy human individuals. Germline values: CDR1 MGHRA, CDR2 YSYEKL. CDR3 length: 13 amino acids. V lost 4 bases, J lost 3 bases, and 10 bases lay in between. Some clones are missing from TCRdb's copy, which holds only in-frame ones; the method was immunoSEQ multiplex PCR. This sample yields 1.5 million to 2.5 million clones, of which about 95% are seen a single time; roughly 1% belongs to the top ten. Naive CD8 cells, CD45RO-negative and positively selected for CCR7, excluded terminally differentiated effector memory CD45RA+ cells.

This sequence originates from a man aged 18 to 29 in good health. The gene calls are TRBV4-1 and TRBJ2-7; a possible D gene is TRBD2 (6 bases). The sample taken for sequencing was naive CD8+ T cells sorted from blood. The CDR3 spells CASSLRLDYEQYF. The CDR3, as DNA: TGCGCCAGCAGCCTTCGACTAGACTACGAGCAGTACTTC.